This T cell receptor beta chain appears in the sequencing data of a study of T cell responses to AZD1222 COVID-19 vaccine. Study-wide results and caveats: Unmutated variant regions are reportedly the target of nearly half of TCRs that are spike-specific. Repertoires were obtained solely post-peak T cell response. Among AZD1222 vaccinees, only six or seven were seropositive at baseline.

Germline values: CDR1 WSHSY, CDR2 SAAADI. The CDR3 covers 15 residues. Trimming removed 7 bases at V and 7 bases at J, with 17 bases between. In the case of this clone: Its antigen is as yet unknown.

The protocol was immunoSEQ multiplex PCR, while the TCRdb copy is restricted to in-frame clones and leaves out a portion. This sample has about 56,000 clones, with over 75% found just once. The V and J genes are TRBV10-2 and TRBJ1-6, with D possibly matching TRBD1 (5 bases). The material sequenced was peripheral blood, taken on day 0 of AZD1222 vaccination. The sequence was collected from an adult in good health. DNA of the CDR3: TGCGCCAGCAAGATCGACTCAGGGATCAATTCACCCCTCCACTTT. This encodes CASKIDSGINSPLHF.